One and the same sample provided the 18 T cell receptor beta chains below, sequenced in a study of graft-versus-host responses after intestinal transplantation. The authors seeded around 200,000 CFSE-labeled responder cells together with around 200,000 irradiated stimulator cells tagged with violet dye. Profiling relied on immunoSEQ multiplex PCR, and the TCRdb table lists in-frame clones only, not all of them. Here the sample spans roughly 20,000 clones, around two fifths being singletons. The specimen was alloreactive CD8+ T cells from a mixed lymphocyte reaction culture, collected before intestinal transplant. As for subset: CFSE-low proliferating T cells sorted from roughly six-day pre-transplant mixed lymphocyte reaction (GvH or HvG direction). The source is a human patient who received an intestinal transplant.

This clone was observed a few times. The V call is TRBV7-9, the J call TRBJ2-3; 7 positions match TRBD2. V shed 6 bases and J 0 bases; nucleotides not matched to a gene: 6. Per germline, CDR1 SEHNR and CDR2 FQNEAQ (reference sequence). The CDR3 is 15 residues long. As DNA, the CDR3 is TGTGCCAGCAGTCTAAGCGGGACTAGCACAGATACGCAGTATTTT. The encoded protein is CASSLSGTSTDTQYF.

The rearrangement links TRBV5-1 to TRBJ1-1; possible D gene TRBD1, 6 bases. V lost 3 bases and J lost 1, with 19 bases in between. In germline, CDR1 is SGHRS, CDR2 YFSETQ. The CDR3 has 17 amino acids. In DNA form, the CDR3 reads TGCGCCAGCAGCTGCCTACGAATCTCCAGGGGGAACACTGAAGCTTTCTTT. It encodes CASSCLRISRGNTEAFF.

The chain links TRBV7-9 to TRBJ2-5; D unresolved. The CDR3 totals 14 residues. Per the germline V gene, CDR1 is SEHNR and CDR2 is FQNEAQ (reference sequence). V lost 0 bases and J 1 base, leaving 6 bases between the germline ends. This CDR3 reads CASSLAPVQETQYF. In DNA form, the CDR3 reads TGTGCCAGCAGCTTAGCTCCAGTCCAAGAGACCCAGTACTTC.

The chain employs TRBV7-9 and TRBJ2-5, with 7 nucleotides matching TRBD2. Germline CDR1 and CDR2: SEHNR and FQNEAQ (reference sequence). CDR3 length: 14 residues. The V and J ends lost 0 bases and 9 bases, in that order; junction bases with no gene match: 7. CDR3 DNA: TGTGCCAGCAGCTTAGCAGCGGGGTTGTGGGCCCAGTACTTC. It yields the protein CASSLAAGLWAQYF.

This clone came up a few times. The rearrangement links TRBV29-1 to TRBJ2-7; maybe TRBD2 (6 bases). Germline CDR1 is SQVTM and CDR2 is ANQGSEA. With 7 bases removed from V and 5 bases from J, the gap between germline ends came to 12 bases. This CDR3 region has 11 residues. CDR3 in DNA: TGCAGCGGGGGGACTTTAGACGAGCAGTACTTC. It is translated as CSGGTLDEQYF.

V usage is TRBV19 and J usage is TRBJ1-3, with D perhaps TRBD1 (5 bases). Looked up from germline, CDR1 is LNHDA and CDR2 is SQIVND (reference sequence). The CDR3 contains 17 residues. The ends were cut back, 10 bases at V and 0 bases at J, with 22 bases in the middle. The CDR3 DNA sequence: TGTGCCACTCCTGGCATGGGGACGGTTAGCTCTGGAAACACCATATATTTT. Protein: CATPGMGTVSSGNTIYF. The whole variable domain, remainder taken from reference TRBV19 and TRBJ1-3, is DGGITQSPKYLFRKEGQNVTLSCEQNLNHDAMYWYRQDPGQGLRLIYYSQIVNDFQKGDIAEGYSVSREKKESFPLTVTSAQKNPTAFYLCATPGMGTVSSGNTIYFGEGSWLTVV.

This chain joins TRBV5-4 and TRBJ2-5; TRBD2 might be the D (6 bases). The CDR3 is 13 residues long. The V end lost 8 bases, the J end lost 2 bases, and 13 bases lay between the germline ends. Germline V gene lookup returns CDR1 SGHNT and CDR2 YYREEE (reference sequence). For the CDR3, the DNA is TGTGCCAGTACCCCGGGACTGCAAGAGACCCAGTACTTC. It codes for CASTPGLQETQYF.

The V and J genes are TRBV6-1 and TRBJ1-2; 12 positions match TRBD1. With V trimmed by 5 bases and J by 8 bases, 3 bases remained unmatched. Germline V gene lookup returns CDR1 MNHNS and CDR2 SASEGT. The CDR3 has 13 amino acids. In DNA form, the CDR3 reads TGTGCCAGCAGTTGGGACAGGGGGCAAGGCTACACCTTC. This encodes CASSWDRGQGYTF.

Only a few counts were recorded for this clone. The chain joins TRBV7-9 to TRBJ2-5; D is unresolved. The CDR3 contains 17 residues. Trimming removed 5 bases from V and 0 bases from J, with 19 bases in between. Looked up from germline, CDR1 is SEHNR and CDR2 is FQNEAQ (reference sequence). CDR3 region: CASSLGSDAYYQETQYF. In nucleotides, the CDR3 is TGTGCCAGCAGCCTAGGATCCGACGCCTACTACCAAGAGACCCAGTACTTC.

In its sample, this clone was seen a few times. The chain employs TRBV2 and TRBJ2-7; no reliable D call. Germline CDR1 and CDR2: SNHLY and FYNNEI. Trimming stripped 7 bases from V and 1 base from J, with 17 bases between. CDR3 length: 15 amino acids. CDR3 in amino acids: CASKSEAYESYEQYF. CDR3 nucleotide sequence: TGTGCCAGCAAGAGCGAGGCCTACGAGTCCTACGAGCAGTACTTC.

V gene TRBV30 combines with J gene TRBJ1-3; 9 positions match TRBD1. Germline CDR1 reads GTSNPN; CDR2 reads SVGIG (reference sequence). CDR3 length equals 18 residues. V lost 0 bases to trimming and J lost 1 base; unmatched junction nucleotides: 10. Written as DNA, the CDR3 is TGTGCCTGGAGTGTAGCCTTGACAGGGGGATGGTCTGGAAACACCATATATTTT. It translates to CAWSVALTGGWSGNTIYF. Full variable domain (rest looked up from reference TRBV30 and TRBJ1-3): SQTIHQWPATLVQPVGSPLSLECTVEGTSNPNLYWYRQAAGRGLQLLFYSVGIGQISSEVPQNLSASRPQDRQFILSSKKLLLSDSGFYLCAWSVALTGGWSGNTIYFGEGSWLTVV.

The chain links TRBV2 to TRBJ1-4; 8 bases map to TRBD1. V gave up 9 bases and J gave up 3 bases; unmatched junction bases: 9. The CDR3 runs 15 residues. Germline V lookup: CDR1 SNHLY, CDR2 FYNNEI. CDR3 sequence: CASQSQGASNEKLFF. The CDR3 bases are TGTGCCAGTCAGAGTCAGGGGGCCTCTAATGAAAAACTGTTTTTT.

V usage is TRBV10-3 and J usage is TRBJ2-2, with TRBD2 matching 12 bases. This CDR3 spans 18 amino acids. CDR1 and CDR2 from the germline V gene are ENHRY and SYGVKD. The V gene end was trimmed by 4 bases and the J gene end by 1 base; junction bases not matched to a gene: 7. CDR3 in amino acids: CAISATSGRDLNTGELFF. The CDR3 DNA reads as TGTGCCATCAGTGCGACTAGCGGGAGAGACTTGAACACCGGGGAGCTGTTTTTT.

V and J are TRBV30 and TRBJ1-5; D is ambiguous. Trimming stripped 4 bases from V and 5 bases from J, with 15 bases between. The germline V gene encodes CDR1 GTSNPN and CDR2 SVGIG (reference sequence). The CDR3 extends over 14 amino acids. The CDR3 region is CAWILGKDDQPQHF. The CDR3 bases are TGTGCCTGGATTCTTGGTAAGGATGATCAGCCCCAGCATTTT.

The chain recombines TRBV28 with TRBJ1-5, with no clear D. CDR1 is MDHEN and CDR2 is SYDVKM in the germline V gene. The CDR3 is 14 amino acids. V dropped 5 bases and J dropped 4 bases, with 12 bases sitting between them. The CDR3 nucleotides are TGTGCCAGCAGTATCCTACCACCTAATCAGCCCCAGCATTTT. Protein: CASSILPPNQPQHF.

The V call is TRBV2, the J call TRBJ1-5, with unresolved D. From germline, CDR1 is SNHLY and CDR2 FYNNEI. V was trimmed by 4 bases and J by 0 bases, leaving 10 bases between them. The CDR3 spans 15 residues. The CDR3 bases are TGTGCCAGCAGTGGGCAGTCCATTAGCAATCAGCCCCAGCATTTT. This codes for CASSGQSISNQPQHF.

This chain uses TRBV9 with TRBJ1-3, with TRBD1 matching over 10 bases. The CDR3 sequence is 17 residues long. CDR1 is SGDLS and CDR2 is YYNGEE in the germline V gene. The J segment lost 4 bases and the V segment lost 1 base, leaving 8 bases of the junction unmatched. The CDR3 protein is CASSVMDRGARGNTIYF. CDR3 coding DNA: TGTGCCAGCAGCGTAATGGACAGGGGGGCGCGAGGAAACACCATATATTTT.

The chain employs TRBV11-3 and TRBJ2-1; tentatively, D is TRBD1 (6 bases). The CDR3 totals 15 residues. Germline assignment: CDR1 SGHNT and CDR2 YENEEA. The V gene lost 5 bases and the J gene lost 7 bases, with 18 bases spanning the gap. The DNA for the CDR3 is TGTGCCAGCAGCCGTAGGGACACCTTGAGGAATGAGCAGTTCTTC. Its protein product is CASSRRDTLRNEQFF.